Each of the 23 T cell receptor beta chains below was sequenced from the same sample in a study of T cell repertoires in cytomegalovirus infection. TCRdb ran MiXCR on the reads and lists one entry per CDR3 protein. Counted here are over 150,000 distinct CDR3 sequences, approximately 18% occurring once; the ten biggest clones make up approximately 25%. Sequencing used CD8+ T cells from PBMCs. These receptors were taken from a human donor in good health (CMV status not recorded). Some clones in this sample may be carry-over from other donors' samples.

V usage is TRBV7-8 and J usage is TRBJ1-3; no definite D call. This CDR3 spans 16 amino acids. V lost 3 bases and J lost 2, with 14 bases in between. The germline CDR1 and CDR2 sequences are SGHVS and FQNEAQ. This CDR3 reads CASSFHDWVAGNTIYF. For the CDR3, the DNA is TGTGCCAGCAGCTTCCACGACTGGGTAGCTGGAAACACCATATATTTT.

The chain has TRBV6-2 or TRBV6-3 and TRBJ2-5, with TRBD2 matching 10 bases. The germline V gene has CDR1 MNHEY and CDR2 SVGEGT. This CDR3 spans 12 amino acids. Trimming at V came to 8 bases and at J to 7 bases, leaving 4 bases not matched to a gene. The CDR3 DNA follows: TGTGCCAGCCAAAGCGGGGGGGGGACCCAGTACTTC. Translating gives CASQSGGGTQYF.

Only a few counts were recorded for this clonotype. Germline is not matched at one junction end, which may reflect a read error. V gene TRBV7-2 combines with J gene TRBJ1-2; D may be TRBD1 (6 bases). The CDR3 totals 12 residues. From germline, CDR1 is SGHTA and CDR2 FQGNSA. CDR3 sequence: CASSADRILEGF. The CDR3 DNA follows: TGTGCCAGCAGCGCCGACAGGATCTTAGAGGGCTTC.

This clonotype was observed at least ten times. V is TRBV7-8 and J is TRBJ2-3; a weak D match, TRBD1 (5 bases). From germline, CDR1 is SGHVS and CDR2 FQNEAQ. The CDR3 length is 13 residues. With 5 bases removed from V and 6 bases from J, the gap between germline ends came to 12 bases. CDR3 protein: CASSHGHVDTQYF. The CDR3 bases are TGTGCCAGCAGCCATGGACATGTGGATACGCAGTATTTT. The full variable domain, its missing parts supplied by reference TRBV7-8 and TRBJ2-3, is GAGVSQSPRYKVAKRGQDVALRCDPISGHVSLFWYQQALGQGPEFLTYFQNEAQLDKSGLPSDRFFAERPEGSVSTLKIQRTQQEDSAVYLCASSHGHVDTQYFGPGTRLTVL.

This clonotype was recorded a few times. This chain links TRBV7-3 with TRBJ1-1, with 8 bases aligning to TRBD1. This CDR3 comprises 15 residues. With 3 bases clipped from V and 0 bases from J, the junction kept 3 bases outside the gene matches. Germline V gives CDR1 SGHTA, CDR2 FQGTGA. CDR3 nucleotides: TGTGCCAGCAGCTTTACAGGGGGAGTGAACACTGAAGCTTTCTTT. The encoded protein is CASSFTGGVNTEAFF.

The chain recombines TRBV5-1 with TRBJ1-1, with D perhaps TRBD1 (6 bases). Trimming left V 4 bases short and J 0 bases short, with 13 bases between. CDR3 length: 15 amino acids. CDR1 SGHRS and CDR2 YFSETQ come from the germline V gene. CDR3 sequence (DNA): TGCGCCAGCAGCCCCCGATCAGGGGTGAACACTGAAGCTTTCTTT. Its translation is CASSPRSGVNTEAFF.

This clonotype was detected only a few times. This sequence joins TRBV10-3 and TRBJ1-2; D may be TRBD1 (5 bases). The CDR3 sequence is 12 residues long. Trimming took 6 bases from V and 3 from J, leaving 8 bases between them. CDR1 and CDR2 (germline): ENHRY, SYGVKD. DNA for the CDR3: TGTGCCATCAGATTGGGGGACTATGGCTACACCTTC. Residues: CAIRLGDYGYTF.

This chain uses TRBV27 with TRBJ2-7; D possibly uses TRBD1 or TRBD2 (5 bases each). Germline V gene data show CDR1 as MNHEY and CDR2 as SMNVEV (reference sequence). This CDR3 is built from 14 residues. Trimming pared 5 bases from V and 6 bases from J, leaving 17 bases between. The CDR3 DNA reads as TGTGCCAGCAGTATTGACCCCGGGGACGGCGAGCAGTACTTC. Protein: CASSIDPGDGEQYF.

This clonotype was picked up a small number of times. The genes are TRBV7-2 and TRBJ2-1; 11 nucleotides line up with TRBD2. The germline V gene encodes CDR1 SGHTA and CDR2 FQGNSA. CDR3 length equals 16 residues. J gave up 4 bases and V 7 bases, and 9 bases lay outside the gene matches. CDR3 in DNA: TGTGCCAGCAACCCCGTTACTAGCGGGAGATACAATGAGCAGTTCTTC. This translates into CASNPVTSGRYNEQFF.

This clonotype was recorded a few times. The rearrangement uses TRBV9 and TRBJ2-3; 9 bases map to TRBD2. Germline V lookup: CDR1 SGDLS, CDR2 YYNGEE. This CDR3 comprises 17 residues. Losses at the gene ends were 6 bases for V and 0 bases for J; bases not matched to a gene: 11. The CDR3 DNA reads TGTGCCAGCAATCAGGATAGCGGGGGATTTAGCACAGATACGCAGTATTTT. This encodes CASNQDSGGFSTDTQYF.

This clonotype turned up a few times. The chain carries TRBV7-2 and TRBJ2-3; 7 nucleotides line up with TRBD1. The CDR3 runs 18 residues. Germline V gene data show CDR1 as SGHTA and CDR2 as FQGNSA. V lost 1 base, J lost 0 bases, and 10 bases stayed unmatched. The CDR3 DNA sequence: TGTGCCAGCAGCTTAGACGGGACAGCTCAACTTAGCACAGATACGCAGTATTTT. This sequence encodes CASSLDGTAQLSTDTQYF.

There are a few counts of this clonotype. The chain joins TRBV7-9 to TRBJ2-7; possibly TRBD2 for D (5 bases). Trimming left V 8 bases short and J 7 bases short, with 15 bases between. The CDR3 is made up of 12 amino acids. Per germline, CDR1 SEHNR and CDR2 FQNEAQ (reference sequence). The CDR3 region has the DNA TGTGCCAGCCTCCACTCGACTACGGAGCAGTACTTC. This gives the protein CASLHSTTEQYF.

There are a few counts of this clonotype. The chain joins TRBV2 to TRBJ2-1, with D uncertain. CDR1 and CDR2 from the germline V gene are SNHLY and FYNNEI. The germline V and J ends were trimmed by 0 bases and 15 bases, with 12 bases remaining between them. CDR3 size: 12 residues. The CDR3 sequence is CASSEARENRFF. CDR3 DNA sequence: TGTGCCAGCAGTGAAGCGCGAGAAAATCGGTTCTTC. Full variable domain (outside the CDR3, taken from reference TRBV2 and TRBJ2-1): EPEVTQTPSHQVTQMGQEVILRCVPISNHLYFYWYRQILGQKVEFLVSFYNNEISEKSEIFDDQFSVERPDGSNFTLKIRSTKLEDSAMYFCASSEARENRFFGPGTRLTVL.

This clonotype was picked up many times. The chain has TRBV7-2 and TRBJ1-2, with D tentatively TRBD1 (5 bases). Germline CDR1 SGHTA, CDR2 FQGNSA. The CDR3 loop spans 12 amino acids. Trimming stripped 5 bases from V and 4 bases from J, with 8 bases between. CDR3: CASSPGTYGYTF. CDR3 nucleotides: TGTGCCAGCAGCCCAGGGACCTATGGCTACACCTTC.

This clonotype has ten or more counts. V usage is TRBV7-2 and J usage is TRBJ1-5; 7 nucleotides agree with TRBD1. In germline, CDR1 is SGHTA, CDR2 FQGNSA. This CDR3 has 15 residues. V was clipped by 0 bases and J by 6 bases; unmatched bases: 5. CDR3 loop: CASSLAGRGRQPQHF. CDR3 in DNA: TGTGCCAGCAGCTTAGCCGGTAGGGGGCGTCAGCCCCAGCATTTT.

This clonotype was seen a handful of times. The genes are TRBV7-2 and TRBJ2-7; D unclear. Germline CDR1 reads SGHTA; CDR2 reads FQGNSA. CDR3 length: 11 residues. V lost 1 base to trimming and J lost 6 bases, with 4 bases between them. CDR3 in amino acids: CASSLVFEQYF. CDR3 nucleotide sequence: TGTGCCAGCAGCTTAGTCTTCGAGCAGTACTTC. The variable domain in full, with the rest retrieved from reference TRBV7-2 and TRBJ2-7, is GAGVSQSPSNKVTEKGKDVELRCDPISGHTALYWYRQSLGQGLEFLIYFQGNSAPDKSGLPSDRFSAERTGGSVSTLTIQRTQQEDSAVYLCASSLVFEQYFGPGTRLTVT.

CDR3 sequence: CASPQGSGELFF. The CDR3 DNA reads TGTGCCAGCCCGCAGGGGTCCGGGGAGCTGTTTTTT. V usage is TRBV7-9 and J usage is TRBJ2-2; D possibly corresponds to TRBD1 (6 bases). V shed 8 bases and J shed 6 bases, with 10 bases lying between them. The CDR3 loop spans 12 amino acids. Germline V gene data show CDR1 as SEHNR and CDR2 as FQNEAQ (reference sequence).

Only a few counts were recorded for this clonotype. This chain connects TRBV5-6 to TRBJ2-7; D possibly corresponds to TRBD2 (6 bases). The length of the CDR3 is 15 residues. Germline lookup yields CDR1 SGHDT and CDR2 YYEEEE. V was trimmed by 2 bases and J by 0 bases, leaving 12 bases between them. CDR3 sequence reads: CASSLVARGSYEQYF. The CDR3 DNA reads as TGTGCCAGCAGCTTAGTGGCGCGGGGCTCCTACGAGCAGTACTTC.

The CDR3 sequence: CASRLRRGGRWEQYF. The CDR3 nucleotides are TGTGCCAGCCGCCTAAGGCGGGGGGGCCGGTGGGAGCAGTACTTC. The rearrangement joins TRBV7-3 to TRBJ2-7; the match to TRBD2 covers 9 bases. Per the germline V gene, CDR1 is SGHTA and CDR2 is FQGTGA. The CDR3 is 15 amino acids. The trim removed 8 bases at V and 7 bases at J, leaving 15 bases unmatched.

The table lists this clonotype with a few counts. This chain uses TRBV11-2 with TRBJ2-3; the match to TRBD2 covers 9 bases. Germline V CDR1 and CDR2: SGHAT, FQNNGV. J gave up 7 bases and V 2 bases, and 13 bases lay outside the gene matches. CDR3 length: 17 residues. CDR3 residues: CASSLNSGLAMFHTQYF. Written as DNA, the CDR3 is TGTGCCAGCAGCTTAAATTCTGGACTAGCGATGTTTCATACGCAGTATTTT. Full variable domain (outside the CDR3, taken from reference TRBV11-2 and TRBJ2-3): EAGVAQSPRYKIIEKRQSVAFWCNPISGHATLYWYQQILGQGPKLLIQFQNNGVVDDSQLPKDRFSAERLKGVDSTLKIQPAKLEDSAVYLCASSLNSGLAMFHTQYFGPGTRLTVL.

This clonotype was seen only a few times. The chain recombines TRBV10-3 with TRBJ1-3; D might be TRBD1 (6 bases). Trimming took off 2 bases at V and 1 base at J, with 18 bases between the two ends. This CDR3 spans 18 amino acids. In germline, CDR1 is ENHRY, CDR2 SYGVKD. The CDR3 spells CAISEPFGGQESGNTIYF. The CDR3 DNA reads TGTGCCATCAGTGAGCCGTTTGGGGGCCAGGAGTCTGGAAACACCATATATTTT.

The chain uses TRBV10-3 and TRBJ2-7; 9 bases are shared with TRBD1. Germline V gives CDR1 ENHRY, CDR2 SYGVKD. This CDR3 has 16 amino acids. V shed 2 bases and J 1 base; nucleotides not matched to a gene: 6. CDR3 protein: CAISETDRGGSYEQYF. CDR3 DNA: TGTGCCATCAGTGAGACCGACAGGGGGGGTTCCTACGAGCAGTACTTC.

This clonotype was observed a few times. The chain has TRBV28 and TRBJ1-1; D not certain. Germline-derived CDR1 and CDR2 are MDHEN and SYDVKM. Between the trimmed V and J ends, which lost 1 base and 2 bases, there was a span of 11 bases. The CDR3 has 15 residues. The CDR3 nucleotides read TGTGCCAGCAGTTTATCAGCGGTGTTTAACACTGAAGCTTTCTTT. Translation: CASSLSAVFNTEAFF.